This T cell receptor (beta chain) was sequenced in a study of T-cell reconstitution after alpha-beta-depleted transplantation in children. This CDR3 has 15 amino acids. CDR1 is DFQATT, CDR2 SNEGSKA, per germline (reference sequence). The ends lost 0 bases at V and 3 bases at J; junction bases unmatched: 1. The library targeted TCRbeta and was prepared with unique molecular identifiers. Using its own MiXCR run on the PCR reads, TCRdb lists one record per CDR3 protein. The sample lists about 500,000 distinct CDR3 sequences; about 31% were seen once. There are many counts of this clonotype. This TCR was recovered from a human donor who donated a stem cell graft to a child with aplastic anemia. The chain links TRBV20-1 to TRBJ2-2, with 10 bases aligning to TRBD2. The material sequenced was PBMCs from the stem cell graft donor, taken from the stem cell graft. For the CDR3, the DNA is TGCAGTGCTAGAGATGGGACTAGCGACACCGGGGAGCTGTTTTTT. Protein sequence: CSARDGTSDTGELFF.